These 25 T cell receptor beta chains were all obtained from the same sample, sequenced in a study of T cell clones after liver transplantation. Assay: immunoSEQ multiplex PCR; the TCRdb copy retains only in-frame clones and omits some. The sample lists about 75,000 clones; 80% to 90% were seen once. Source: CD4+ T cells from blood, taken 48 months after liver transplant. The receptors were gathered from a human patient who received a liver transplant. The graft donor may have given rise to some T cells.

The chain uses TRBV15 and TRBJ2-7; D unclear. The CDR3 runs 14 residues. Germline CDR1 LNHNV, CDR2 YYDKDF (reference sequence). V dropped 0 bases and J dropped 4 bases, with 10 bases sitting between them. In nucleotides, the CDR3 is TGTGCCACCAGCAGAGAAGGCAGCTCATACGAGCAGTACTTC. Amino acid sequence: CATSREGSSYEQYF. The entire variable domain, with the rest obtained from reference TRBV15 and TRBJ2-7, is as follows: DAMVIQNPRYQVTQFGKPVTLSCSQTLNHNVMYWYQQKSSQAPKLLFHYYDKDFNNEADTPDNFQSRRPNTSFCFLDIRSPGLGDTAMYLCATSREGSSYEQYFGPGTRLTVT.

The genes are TRBV27 and TRBJ2-7; tentative D call: TRBD1 (6 bases). Trimming stripped 5 bases from V and 9 bases from J, with 17 bases between. The CDR3 totals 13 residues. Looked up from germline, CDR1 is MNHEY and CDR2 is SMNVEV (reference sequence). In DNA form, the CDR3 reads TGTGCCAGCAGTCTACTAGGGCAGGGGTGGCAGTACTTC. Encoded protein: CASSLLGQGWQYF.

Here the CDR3 DNA reads TGCAGCGTTGAGAAAACAGGGGCGACTAACTATGGCTACACCTTC. Translated: CSVEKTGATNYGYTF. The V gene is TRBV29-1, the J gene TRBJ1-2, with 7 bases fitting TRBD1. CDR3 size: 15 residues. The V and J ends lost 3 bases and 0 bases, in that order; junction bases with no gene match: 7. Germline-derived CDR1 and CDR2 are SQVTM and ANQGSEA.

V gene TRBV14 combines with J gene TRBJ2-3, with TRBD1 matching over 8 bases. CDR1 and CDR2 (germline): SGHDN, FVKESK. The CDR3 is made up of 16 amino acids. Trimming at V came to 3 bases and at J to 5 bases, leaving 10 bases not matched to a gene. The CDR3 DNA follows: TGTGCCAGCAGCCAGGTCGGGGACAGGATAAAAGATACGCAGTATTTT. It specifies CASSQVGDRIKDTQYF.

The gene calls are TRBV7-2 and TRBJ2-1; tentative D call: TRBD2 (6 bases). Trimming stripped 3 bases from V and 15 bases from J, with 21 bases between. Germline assignment: CDR1 SGHTA and CDR2 FQGNSA. The CDR3 totals 14 residues. DNA of the CDR3: TGTGCCAGCAGCTTGGCTCTGGGCGGGACCCGGCGGTTCTTC. This encodes CASSLALGGTRRFF.

This clone was counted a single time. The chain is built from TRBV9 and TRBJ2-2; no firm D call. V gave up 0 bases and J gave up 3 bases, with 6 bases separating them. CDR3 length: 14 amino acids. CDR1 and CDR2 from the germline V gene are SGDLS and YYNGEE. CDR3 sequence reads: CASSVVQHTGELFF. CDR3 bases: TGTGCCAGCAGCGTAGTACAACACACCGGGGAGCTGTTTTTT.

The chain joins TRBV19 to TRBJ2-7, with 8 bases identical to TRBD2. This CDR3 spans 17 amino acids. V trimming: 0 bases; J trimming: 3 bases; junction bases outside the gene matches: 10. Germline loops: CDR1 LNHDA, CDR2 SQIVND (reference sequence). CDR3: CASSIDHRGGSYYEQYF. The CDR3 nucleotides read TGTGCCAGTAGTATAGATCATCGGGGGGGATCTTACTACGAGCAGTACTTC.

This chain uses TRBV5-1 with TRBJ2-2; D is undetermined. The germline V and J ends were trimmed by 0 bases and 2 bases, with 8 bases remaining between them. This CDR3 region has 15 residues. Germline CDR1 and CDR2: SGHRS and YFSETQ. The CDR3 nucleotides are TGCGCCAGCAGCTTGGTAACAGCTAACACCGGGGAGCTGTTTTTT. The encoded protein is CASSLVTANTGELFF.

The V gene is TRBV7-3, the J gene TRBJ1-6; D call uncertain. V lost 5 bases, J lost 9 bases, and 14 bases lay in between. Germline lookup yields CDR1 SGHTA and CDR2 FQGTGA. The CDR3 is 14 amino acids. CDR3 loop: CASSATGLGSPLHF. The CDR3 DNA is TGTGCCAGCAGCGCAACGGGGTTGGGTTCACCCCTCCACTTT.

The V call is TRBV5-6, the J call TRBJ1-2; a possible D gene is TRBD1 (5 bases). Trimming left V 0 bases short and J 5 bases short, with 11 bases between. From germline, CDR1 is SGHDT and CDR2 YYEEEE. CDR3 length: 14 residues. CDR3 in DNA: TGTGCCAGCAGCTTGGAGCCGGGGGTTTATGGCTACACCTTC. Translation gives CASSLEPGVYGYTF.

The chain is built from TRBV7-3 and TRBJ2-1; D is ambiguous. With 4 bases removed from V and 8 bases from J, the gap between germline ends came to 18 bases. Germline V gene data show CDR1 as SGHTA and CDR2 as FQGTGA. The CDR3 contains 15 residues. The DNA of the CDR3 is TGTGCCAGCAGCTCCCAAGGCCGAGGTCTCGATGAGCAGTTCTTC. It codes for CASSSQGRGLDEQFF.

This clone has more than one count but fewer than ten. The CDR3 protein is CASSLTSGGLNEQFF. The CDR3 nucleotides read TGTGCCAGCAGCTTAACTAGCGGGGGCCTCAATGAGCAGTTCTTC. The J gene is TRBJ2-1, the V gene TRBV7-3; 9 bases map to TRBD2. The CDR3 runs to 15 residues. Germline V gives CDR1 SGHTA, CDR2 FQGTGA. V was pared by 0 bases and J by 6 bases, with 3 bases of the junction left unmatched.

This chain links TRBV28 with TRBJ2-7; TRBD2 agrees at 15 bases. Germline V CDR1 and CDR2: MDHEN, SYDVKM. V shed 3 bases, J shed 6 bases, and the junction held 3 bases outside the gene matches. The CDR3 contains 15 residues. The CDR3 sequence is CASSLGTSGRTEQYF. The CDR3, as DNA: TGTGCCAGCAGTTTGGGGACTAGCGGGAGGACCGAGCAGTACTTC.

The V and J genes are TRBV27 and TRBJ2-3; D gene unclear. Germline V lookup: CDR1 MNHEY, CDR2 SMNVEV (reference sequence). Trimming removed 5 bases from V and 0 bases from J, with 15 bases in between. CDR3 length: 16 residues. The CDR3 DNA reads as TGTGCCAGCAGTAAATTCGCGGATACTAGCACAGATACGCAGTATTTT. It is translated as CASSKFADTSTDTQYF.

V gene TRBV5-1 combines with J gene TRBJ2-2; 7 bases agree with TRBD2. V was pared by 2 bases and J by 4 bases, with 17 bases of the junction left unmatched. The CDR3 totals 19 residues. Germline V gene lookup returns CDR1 SGHRS and CDR2 YFSETQ. DNA of the CDR3: TGCGCCAGCAGCTTTTCGACGTACTGGCGGGAGAATGGCACCGGGGAGCTGTTTTTT. It codes for CASSFSTYWRENGTGELFF.

Concerning this clone itself: An end of the junction does not agree with germline; a read error may underlie this. In DNA form, the CDR3 reads TGTAGCGTTAGGACAGATACGCAGTATTTT. As protein: CSVRTDTQYF. The chain recombines TRBV29-1 with TRBJ2-3, with D possibly TRBD2 on 5 matching bases. The length of the CDR3 is 10 residues. CDR1 SQVTM and CDR2 ANQGSEA come from the germline V gene.

The chain uses TRBV27 and TRBJ1-1; D call uncertain. The CDR3 is made up of 14 amino acids. The ends were cut back, 5 bases at V and 8 bases at J, with 18 bases in the middle. Germline V gene data show CDR1 as MNHEY and CDR2 as SMNVEV (reference sequence). CDR3 DNA: TGTGCCAGCAGTCCCCTGCGGGGTTATTCCGAAGCTTTCTTT. Translating it yields CASSPLRGYSEAFF.

V usage is TRBV5-1 and J usage is TRBJ1-1; D call uncertain. Germline V gene lookup returns CDR1 SGHRS and CDR2 YFSETQ. The CDR3 spans 17 residues. Trimming pared 1 base from V and 0 bases from J, leaving 16 bases between. The CDR3 DNA reads TGCGCCAGCAGCTTGAACCCCTCGGCGGTCATGAACACTGAAGCTTTCTTT. Translated: CASSLNPSAVMNTEAFF.

The table lists this clone with a few counts. The chain joins TRBV29-1 to TRBJ1-3, with TRBD1 matching 7 bases. V trimming: 5 bases; J trimming: 2 bases; junction bases outside the gene matches: 3. The CDR3 runs to 13 residues. The V gene's germline CDR1 is SQVTM and CDR2 ANQGSEA. CDR3 region: CSVSTGAGNTIYF. DNA of the CDR3: TGCAGCGTTAGTACAGGGGCTGGAAACACCATATATTTT.

The chain uses TRBV28 and TRBJ1-5; 11 positions match TRBD1. The ends lost 5 bases at V and 7 bases at J; junction bases unmatched: 13. Germline V lookup: CDR1 MDHEN, CDR2 SYDVKM. This CDR3 is built from 17 residues. Written as DNA, the CDR3 is TGTGCCAGCAGTCCTATCGGAGTCGGACAGGGGGCACAGCCCCAGCATTTT. Translating gives CASSPIGVGQGAQPQHF.

The V and J genes are TRBV5-6 and TRBJ2-2; no clear D. The CDR3 length is 14 residues. V was clipped by 0 bases and J by 3 bases, with 6 bases between them. Germline V lookup: CDR1 SGHDT, CDR2 YYEEEE. For the CDR3, the DNA is TGTGCCAGCAGCTTGGGCGAGGACACCGGGGAGCTGTTTTTT. It translates to CASSLGEDTGELFF.

V is TRBV5-5 and J is TRBJ2-7; 9 bases fit TRBD1. The junction had 14 bases not matched to a gene; V was cut back by 3 bases and J by 7 bases. There are 16 residues in the CDR3. Germline lookup yields CDR1 SGHKS and CDR2 YYEKEE (reference sequence). CDR3 residues: CASSSDGDRVFREQYF. The CDR3, as DNA: TGTGCCAGCAGCTCGGACGGGGACAGGGTCTTTCGGGAGCAGTACTTC.

V is TRBV5-1 and J is TRBJ2-3; no definite D call. Trimming pared 0 bases from V and 0 bases from J, leaving 8 bases between. This CDR3 is built from 15 residues. Per germline, CDR1 SGHRS and CDR2 YFSETQ. The CDR3: CASSLEPESTDTQYF. CDR3 nucleotides: TGCGCCAGCAGCTTGGAACCGGAAAGCACAGATACGCAGTATTTT.

Only one count was recorded for this clone. V usage is TRBV2 and J usage is TRBJ2-1; D gene uncertain. V was pared by 4 bases and J by 6 bases, with 16 bases between. The CDR3 consists of 15 residues. Germline-derived CDR1 and CDR2 are SNHLY and FYNNEI. As DNA, the CDR3 is TGTGCCAGCAGTGTAGGACCATCTGCGAGCAATGAGCAGTTCTTC. This codes for CASSVGPSASNEQFF.

The gene calls are TRBV10-3 and TRBJ2-7; 10 positions match TRBD1. The V gene's germline CDR1 is ENHRY and CDR2 SYGVKD. Trimming removed 3 bases from V and 3 bases from J; junction bases left unmatched: 14. This CDR3 comprises 18 residues. CDR3 DNA: TGTGCCATCAGTGAATCGCGTTTTGGCCGGACAGGGGGCTACGAGCAGTACTTC. Translating it yields CAISESRFGRTGGYEQYF.